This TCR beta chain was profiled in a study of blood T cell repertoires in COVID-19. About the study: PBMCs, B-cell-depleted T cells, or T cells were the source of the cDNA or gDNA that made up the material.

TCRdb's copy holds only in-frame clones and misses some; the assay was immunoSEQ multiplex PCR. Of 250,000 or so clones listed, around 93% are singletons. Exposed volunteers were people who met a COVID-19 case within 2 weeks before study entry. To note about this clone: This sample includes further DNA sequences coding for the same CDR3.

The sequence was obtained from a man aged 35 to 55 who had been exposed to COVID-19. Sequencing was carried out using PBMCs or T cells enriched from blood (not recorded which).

This chain's CDR3 is CASSGQGVYGYTF. DNA for the CDR3: TGTGCCAGCAGCGGACAGGGGGTCTATGGCTACACCTTC. The J gene is TRBJ1-2, the V gene TRBV9, with TRBD1 matching 9 bases. CDR1 is SGDLS, CDR2 YYNGEE, per germline. The junction had 1 base not matched to a gene; V was cut back by 3 bases and J by 4 bases. This CDR3 comprises 13 residues.